This is a list of T cell receptor beta chains from one sample in a study of CD8 T cells in ankylosing spondylitis. One entry per CDR3 protein results from TCRdb running MiXCR on the 5' RACE reads. The sample gives some 42,000 distinct CDR3 sequences, around 2.9% of which show up once; approximately 4.4% is in the top ten. The specimen was blood, either unsorted or a sorted T cell fraction (not recorded which). The receptors shown here come from a male donor with ankylosing spondylitis or in good health (not recorded which). Each CDR3 is given with its conserved first and last residue.

V gene: TRBV9
J gene: TRBJ2-6
CDR3 protein: CASSVGGYSGANVLTF

V gene: TRBV9
J gene: TRBJ1-1
CDR3 protein: CASSVAYKGAEAFF

V gene: TRBV9
J gene: TRBJ1-1
CDR3 protein: CASSPSDRSAFF

V gene: TRBV9
J gene: TRBJ1-6
CDR3 protein: CASSVGNWGESPLHF

V gene: TRBV9
J gene: TRBJ2-5
CDR3 protein: CASSVGGGQETQYF

V gene: TRBV9
J gene: TRBJ2-1
CDR3 protein: CASSVVQGKAEQFF

V gene: TRBV9
J gene: TRBJ2-1
CDR3 protein: CASSGGPEGYYNEQFF

V gene: TRBV9
J gene: TRBJ2-3
CDR3 protein: CASSSRTFTDTQYF

V gene: TRBV9
J gene: TRBJ2-3
CDR3 protein: CASSVAGQGSTDTQYF

V gene: TRBV9
J gene: TRBJ2-3
CDR3 protein: CASSLQLAVTDTQYF

V gene: TRBV9
J gene: TRBJ2-5
CDR3 protein: CASSPWTGSSQETQYF

V gene: TRBV21-1
J gene: TRBJ2-2
CDR3 protein: CASSKPGLAGTNTGELFF

V gene: TRBV9
J gene: TRBJ1-1
CDR3 protein: CASSAGRITEAFF

V gene: TRBV9
J gene: TRBJ2-2
CDR3 protein: CASSDGVWGGTGELFF

V gene: TRBV9
J gene: TRBJ1-6
CDR3 protein: CASGRVDNSPLHF

V gene: TRBV9
J gene: TRBJ2-1
CDR3 protein: CASSVDIILGGTYNEQFF

V gene: TRBV9
J gene: TRBJ2-7
CDR3 protein: CASSLLGNSYEQYF

V gene: TRBV9
J gene: TRBJ2-4
CDR3 protein: CASSPRQGGINIQYF

V gene: TRBV9
J gene: TRBJ2-2
CDR3 protein: CATGGAQPNTGELFF

V gene: TRBV21-1
J gene: TRBJ2-7
CDR3 protein: CARSDRAGEQYF

V gene: TRBV9
J gene: TRBJ1-6
CDR3 protein: CASSTDRFSPLHF

V gene: TRBV9
J gene: TRBJ2-2
CDR3 protein: CASSSARGTENTGELFF

V gene: TRBV9
J gene: TRBJ2-3
CDR3 protein: CASSVMGGGTDTQYF

V gene: TRBV9
J gene: TRBJ2-2
CDR3 protein: CASSGTGTGVTGELFF

V gene: TRBV9
J gene: TRBJ2-1
CDR3 protein: CASRRAGIGVTVSDEQFF

V gene: TRBV9
J gene: TRBJ2-1
CDR3 protein: CASSVVFPAGEQFF

V gene: TRBV9
J gene: TRBJ2-1
CDR3 protein: CASSSYREQFF

V gene: TRBV9
J gene: TRBJ2-1
CDR3 protein: CASSPTVGALNEQFF

V gene: TRBV9
J gene: TRBJ1-4
CDR3 protein: CASSVGTSGRNEKLFF

V gene: TRBV9
J gene: TRBJ2-5
CDR3 protein: CASSVEVRAGGGETQYF

V gene: TRBV9
J gene: TRBJ2-2
CDR3 protein: CASRPGHANGELFF

V gene: TRBV9
J gene: TRBJ2-2
CDR3 protein: CASNRGTSGAVGELFF

V gene: TRBV9
J gene: TRBJ2-1
CDR3 protein: CASSSDASYNEQFF

V gene: TRBV9
J gene: TRBJ2-2
CDR3 protein: CASSVVPGMNTGELFF

V gene: TRBV9
J gene: TRBJ2-6
CDR3 protein: CASSVGRGTYVLTF

V gene: TRBV9
J gene: TRBJ1-2
CDR3 protein: CASSVDSNYGYTF

V gene: TRBV9
J gene: TRBJ1-1
CDR3 protein: CASSASVGGGKTEAFF

V gene: TRBV9
J gene: TRBJ1-1
CDR3 protein: CASSLLSGNTEAFF

V gene: TRBV9
J gene: TRBJ2-7
CDR3 protein: CASSRQGLYEQYF

V gene: TRBV9
J gene: TRBJ2-5
CDR3 protein: CASSVRTGVQETQYF

V gene: TRBV9
J gene: TRBJ2-3
CDR3 protein: CASSVAHRSETQYF

V gene: TRBV9
J gene: TRBJ2-7
CDR3 protein: CASSPPGGSREQYF

V gene: TRBV9
J gene: TRBJ1-2
CDR3 protein: CASNPNRYTF

V gene: TRBV9
J gene: TRBJ2-6
CDR3 protein: CASSANPGESSGANVLTF

V gene: TRBV9
J gene: TRBJ2-5
CDR3 protein: CASSVGYQETQYF

V gene: TRBV9
J gene: TRBJ1-2
CDR3 protein: CASSVLGNYGYTF

V gene: TRBV9
J gene: TRBJ2-5
CDR3 protein: CASSENRGAVQETQYF

V gene: TRBV9
J gene: TRBJ2-1
CDR3 protein: CASSVAGREYNEQFF

V gene: TRBV9
J gene: TRBJ1-3
CDR3 protein: CASSVAAGNGNTIYF

V gene: TRBV9
J gene: TRBJ2-1
CDR3 protein: CASSPTGTGFNEQFF

V gene: TRBV9
J gene: TRBJ1-2
CDR3 protein: CASSQSTWGYTF

V gene: TRBV9
J gene: TRBJ2-2
CDR3 protein: CASRPPGLDITGELFF

V gene: TRBV9
J gene: TRBJ1-1
CDR3 protein: CASSLRGDQTTEAFF

V gene: TRBV9
J gene: TRBJ1-1
CDR3 protein: CASSGSIRDTEAFF

V gene: TRBV9
J gene: TRBJ2-2
CDR3 protein: CASSVAPSKLTGELFF

V gene: TRBV9
J gene: TRBJ2-1
CDR3 protein: CASSVAGGPVTNEQFF

V gene: TRBV9
J gene: TRBJ2-2
CDR3 protein: CASSARTGWDTGELFF